This T cell receptor beta chain appears in the sequencing data of a study of OX40 agonist ivuxolimab in advanced cancers. V dropped 9 bases and J dropped 0; count of bases not matched to a gene: 8. The V gene's germline CDR1 is ENHRY and CDR2 SYGVKD. The CDR3 loop spans 15 amino acids. The data were produced by immunoSEQ multiplex PCR, yet TCRdb's version contains in-frame clones alone and is incomplete. Among about 82,000 clones listed, roughly 83% were seen once. The chain joins TRBV10-3 to TRBJ1-5, with TRBD1 matching over 7 bases. This clonotype was sampled from an adult with an advanced solid tumor such as melanoma, head and neck, liver or kidney cancer. Sequencing was performed on CD4+ or CD8+ T cells sorted from blood, taken in a trial of the OX40 agonist ivuxolimab. CDR3 amino acids: CAIARDSYSNQPQHF. DNA of the CDR3: TGTGCCATAGCCCGGGACAGCTATAGCAATCAGCCCCAGCATTTT.